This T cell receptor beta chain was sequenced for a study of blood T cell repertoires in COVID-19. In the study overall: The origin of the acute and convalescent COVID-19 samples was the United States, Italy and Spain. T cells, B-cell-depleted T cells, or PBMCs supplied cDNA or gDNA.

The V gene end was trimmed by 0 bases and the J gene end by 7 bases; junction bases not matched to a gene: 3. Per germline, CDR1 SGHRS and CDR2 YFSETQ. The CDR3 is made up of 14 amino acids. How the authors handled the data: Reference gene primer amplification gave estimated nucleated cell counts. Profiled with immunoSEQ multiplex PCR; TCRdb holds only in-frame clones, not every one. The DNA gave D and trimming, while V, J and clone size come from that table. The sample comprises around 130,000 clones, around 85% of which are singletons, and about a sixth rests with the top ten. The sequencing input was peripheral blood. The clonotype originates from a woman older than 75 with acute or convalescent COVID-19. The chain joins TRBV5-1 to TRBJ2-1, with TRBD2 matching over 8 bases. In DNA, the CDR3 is TGCGCCAGCAGCTTGGGACTAGCGCCGAATGAGCAGTTCTTC. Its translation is CASSLGLAPNEQFF.